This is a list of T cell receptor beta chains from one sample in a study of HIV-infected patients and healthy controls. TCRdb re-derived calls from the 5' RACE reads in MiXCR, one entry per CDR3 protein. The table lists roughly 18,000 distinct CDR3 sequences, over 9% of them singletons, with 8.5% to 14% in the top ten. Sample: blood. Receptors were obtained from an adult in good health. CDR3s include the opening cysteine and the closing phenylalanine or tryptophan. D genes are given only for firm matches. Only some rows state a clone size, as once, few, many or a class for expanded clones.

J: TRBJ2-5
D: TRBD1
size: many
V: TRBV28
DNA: TGTGCCAGCAGCCCCGACAGGGACCGGTCAGAGACCCAGTACTTC
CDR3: CASSPDRDRSETQYF

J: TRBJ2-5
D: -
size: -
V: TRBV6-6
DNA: TGTGCCACCAGTTACTCAGGAGGGGGCGGCATGCCTATCCAAGAGACCCAGTACTTC
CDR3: CATSYSGGGGMPIQETQYF

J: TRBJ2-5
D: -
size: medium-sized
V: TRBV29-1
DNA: TGCAGCGTTGACAGGCTTCAAGAGACCCAGTACTTC
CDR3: CSVDRLQETQYF

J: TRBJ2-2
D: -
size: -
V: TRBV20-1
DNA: TGCAGTGCTAGAGATCTCGACAGGGCGGGGGACACCGGGGAGCTGTTTTTT
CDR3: CSARDLDRAGDTGELFF

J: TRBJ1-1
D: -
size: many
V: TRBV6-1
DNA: TGTGCCAGCAAAGTTTGGTCGGACAGACCGAACACTGAAGCTTTCTTT
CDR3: CASKVWSDRPNTEAFF

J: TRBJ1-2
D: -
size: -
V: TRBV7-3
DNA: TGTGCCAGCAGCTTAGAAGGGGGCTATGGCTACACCTTC
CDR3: CASSLEGGYGYTF

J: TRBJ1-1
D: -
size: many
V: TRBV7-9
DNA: TGTGCCAGCAGGGGTCACAGGGTGAACTCTGAAGCTTTCTTT
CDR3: CASRGHRVNSEAFF

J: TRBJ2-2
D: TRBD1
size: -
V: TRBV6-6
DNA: TGTGCCAGCAGCTACCCCCGACAGGGAACGAACACCGGGGAGCTGTTTTTT
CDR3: CASSYPRQGTNTGELFF

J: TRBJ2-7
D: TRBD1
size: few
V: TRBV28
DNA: TGTGCCAGCAGCTCCGACAGGGTAAAATCGGGTGAGCAGTACTTC
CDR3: CASSSDRVKSGEQYF

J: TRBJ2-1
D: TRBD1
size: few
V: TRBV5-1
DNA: TGCGCCAGCAGCCCGCCGGGACAGGGGCCTTACAATGAGCAGTTCTTC
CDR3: CASSPPGQGPYNEQFF

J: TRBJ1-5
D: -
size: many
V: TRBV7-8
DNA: TGTGCCAGCAGCTTAGAATGGAAAAATCAGCCCCAGCATTTT
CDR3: CASSLEWKNQPQHF